The TCR beta chain described here comes from a study of Ad26.COV2.S vaccination and SARS-CoV-2 variants. Study summary: Recipients of Ad26.COV2.S got it intramuscularly, once or twice 56 days apart.

Assay used: immunoSEQ multiplex PCR; TCRdb lists only in-frame clones, some missing. The table lists 400,000 or so clones, about 85% of them singletons, with approximately 3.7% in the top ten. Broader study findings: Using TCR breadth and depth analyses may have led to underestimated total T cell responses. Vaccine and placebo recipients had comparable breadth of non-spike TCRs.

Treatment in this sample: some 20 received Ad26.COV2.S at low or high dose, single or two shots; 5 received placebo; per-sample allocation not given. Collection of the samples took place on day 63 after the first injection of vaccine or placebo. An Ad26 vector expressing Wuhan-strain SARS-CoV-2 spike served as the vaccine. Regarding this clone: Its matching antigen is unknown.

Trimming stripped 1 base from V and 3 bases from J, with 7 bases between. CDR3 length equals 14 residues. The germline gives CDR1 KGHSH, CDR2 LQKENI. This rearrangement joins TRBV18 to TRBJ1-3; D is uncertain. The sequencing used peripheral blood, collected in a trial of Ad26.COV2.S vaccine versus placebo. The sequence was collected from a person aged 18-65 years who received the Ad26.COV2.S COVID-19 vaccine or a placebo. The CDR3 DNA is TGTGCCAGCTCACCACAGGGAAATGGAAACACCATATATTTT. This codes for CASSPQGNGNTIYF.